This T cell receptor (beta chain) was observed in a study of OX40 agonist ivuxolimab in advanced cancers. The CDR3 contains 12 residues. Germline V gives CDR1 MDHEN, CDR2 SYDVKM. The V end lost 2 bases, the J end lost 2 bases, and 3 bases lay between the germline ends. The assay was immunoSEQ multiplex PCR, and TCRdb's table has in-frame clones only and misses some. The table lists tens of thousands of clones, 70% to 90% of them singletons, with roughly 25% in the top ten. This TCR came from an adult with an advanced solid tumor such as melanoma, head and neck, liver or kidney cancer. The specimen comprised CD4+ or CD8+ T cells sorted from blood, sampled in a trial of the OX40 agonist ivuxolimab. V usage is TRBV28 and J usage is TRBJ2-5; the D is unclear. The CDR3 nucleotides are TGTGCCAGCAGTTTACTACAAGAGACCCAGTACTTC. Amino acids: CASSLLQETQYF.